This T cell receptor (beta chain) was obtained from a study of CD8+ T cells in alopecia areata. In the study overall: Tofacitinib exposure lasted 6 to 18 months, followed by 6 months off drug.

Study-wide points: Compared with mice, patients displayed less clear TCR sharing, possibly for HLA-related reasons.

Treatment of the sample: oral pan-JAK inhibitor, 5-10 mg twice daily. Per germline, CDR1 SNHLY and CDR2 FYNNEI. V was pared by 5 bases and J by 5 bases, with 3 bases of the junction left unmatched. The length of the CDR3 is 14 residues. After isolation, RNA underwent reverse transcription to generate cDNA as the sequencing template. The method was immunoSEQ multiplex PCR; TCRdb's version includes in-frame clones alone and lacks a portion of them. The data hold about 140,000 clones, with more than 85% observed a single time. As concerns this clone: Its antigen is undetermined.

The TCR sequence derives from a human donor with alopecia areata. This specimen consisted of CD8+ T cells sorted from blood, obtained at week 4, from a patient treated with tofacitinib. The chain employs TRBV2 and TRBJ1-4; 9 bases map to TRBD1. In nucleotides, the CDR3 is TGTGCCAGCAGTTCGACAGGGGGGAATGAAAAACTGTTTTTT. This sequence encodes CASSSTGGNEKLFF.